The subject of this entry is one T cell receptor beta chain. Cohort allocation depended upon clinical history that participants reported. As processed by the authors: Nucleated cell number was recorded as an estimate derived from reference gene primer amplification. Sequenced by immunoSEQ multiplex PCR; TCRdb stores in-frame clones only, minus some. V and J calls and clone size are as listed in that table; D and trimming were resolved from the DNA. Here the sample spans approximately 230,000 clones, roughly 90% being singletons. The data were taken from a study of blood T cell repertoires in COVID-19. The source of this sequence is a woman aged 25 to 39 who had recovered from COVID-19. Input material: PBMCs or T cells enriched from blood (not recorded which).

As DNA, the CDR3 is TGTGCCAGCAGCCAAGGCGCCAGGGAGGGTACGCAGTATTTT. The encoded protein is CASSQGAREGTQYF. The chain combines TRBV3-1 (or the pseudogene TRBV3-2) with TRBJ2-3; TRBD2 agrees at 7 bases. The CDR3 totals 14 residues. The trim removed 1 base at V and 8 bases at J, leaving 6 bases unmatched. CDR1 is LGHDT and CDR2 is YNNKEL in the germline V gene (reference sequence).